The clone carrying this TCR beta chain was seen a few times. The source of the sample is a study of blood T cell repertoires in COVID-19. In the study overall: Acute and convalescent COVID-19 samples came from the United States, Italy and Spain. PBMCs, B-cell-depleted T cells, or T cells provided the cDNA or gDNA that made up the material.

Authors' processing steps: Quantification of nucleated cells was approximated via reference gene primer amplification. Some clones are missing from TCRdb's copy, which holds only in-frame ones; the method was immunoSEQ multiplex PCR. That table is the source of V, J and clone size, and D and trimming were worked out from the DNA. Of approximately 260,000 clones in the sample, about nine tenths were seen once. The clonotype originates from a woman aged 40 to 50 with acute or convalescent COVID-19. The sample taken for sequencing was peripheral blood.

This CDR3 is CASSSTGALTEAFF. CDR3 nucleotides: TGTGCCAGCAGTTCCACAGGGGCCCTCACTGAAGCTTTCTTT. The rearrangement uses TRBV5-4 and TRBJ1-1, with TRBD1 identical over 7 bases. The CDR3 loop spans 14 amino acids. With 5 bases clipped from V and 4 bases from J, the junction kept 8 bases outside the gene matches. Germline V gives CDR1 SGHNT, CDR2 YYREEE (reference sequence). Drawing the rest from reference TRBV5-4 and TRBJ1-1, the complete variable domain is ETGVTQSPTHLIKTRGQQVTLRCSSQSGHNTVSWYQQALGQGPQFIFQYYREEENGRGNFPPRFSGLQFPNYSSELNVNALELDDSALYLCASSSTGALTEAFFGQGTRLTVV.